One and the same sample provided the 5 T cell receptor beta chains below, sequenced in a study of T-cell reconstitution after alpha-beta-depleted transplantation in children. Unique molecular identifiers were incorporated when the TCRbeta library was constructed. In TCRdb, the PCR reads were re-called with MiXCR into one record per CDR3 protein. The sample yields about 400,000 distinct CDR3 sequences, 20% seen once. The source material was PBMCs from the stem cell graft donor, sampled from the stem cell graft. The receptors originated from a human donor who donated a stem cell graft to a child with acute myeloid leukemia.

The V call is TRBV4-3, the J call TRBJ2-5; D is uncertain. CDR1 and CDR2 from the germline V gene are LGHNA and YSLEER. Between the trimmed V and J ends, which lost 4 bases and 4 bases, there was a span of 10 bases. This CDR3 has 13 residues. CDR3 nucleotides: TGCGCCAGCAGCCTAAGGTCGGGAGAGACCCAGTACTTC. Protein sequence: CASSLRSGETQYF.

V gene TRBV6-5 combines with J gene TRBJ2-5, with unresolved D. The V end lost 0 bases, the J end lost 7 bases, and 6 bases lay between the germline ends. The CDR3 is 12 amino acids. Germline V CDR1 and CDR2: MNHEY, SVGAGI. The CDR3 region is CASSYSVWTQYF. CDR3 in DNA: TGTGCCAGCAGTTACTCGGTTTGGACCCAGTACTTC.

In its sample, this clonotype was seen once. The chain employs TRBV30 and TRBJ2-1, with 10 positions matching TRBD2. This CDR3 is 14 amino acids long. Losses at the gene ends were 7 bases for V and 5 bases for J; bases not matched to a gene: 8. Germline V gene sequence: CDR1 GTSNPN, CDR2 SVGIG (reference sequence). CDR3 region: CASTLAGVNNEQFF. The CDR3, as DNA: TGTGCCTCCACCCTAGCGGGAGTCAACAATGAGCAGTTCTTC.

V is TRBV7-2 and J is TRBJ2-3, with 10 positions matching TRBD2. CDR1 SGHTA and CDR2 FQGNSA come from the germline V gene. V was clipped by 3 bases and J by 5 bases; unmatched bases: 11. This CDR3 has 17 amino acids. CDR3 sequence reads: CASSLRSGLAGVDTQYF. As DNA, the CDR3 is TGTGCCAGCAGCTTGAGGTCTGGTCTAGCGGGAGTAGATACGCAGTATTTT.

This clonotype was picked up a small number of times. The chain uses TRBV30 and TRBJ2-3, with 7 bases fitting TRBD2. V lost 7 bases and J lost 1; bases outside the gene matches: 5. CDR1 is GTSNPN and CDR2 is SVGIG in the germline V gene (reference sequence). The CDR3 consists of 13 residues. The CDR3 DNA sequence: TGTGCCTACCGGCTAGCGGGCACAGATACGCAGTATTTT. The encoded protein is CAYRLAGTDTQYF.